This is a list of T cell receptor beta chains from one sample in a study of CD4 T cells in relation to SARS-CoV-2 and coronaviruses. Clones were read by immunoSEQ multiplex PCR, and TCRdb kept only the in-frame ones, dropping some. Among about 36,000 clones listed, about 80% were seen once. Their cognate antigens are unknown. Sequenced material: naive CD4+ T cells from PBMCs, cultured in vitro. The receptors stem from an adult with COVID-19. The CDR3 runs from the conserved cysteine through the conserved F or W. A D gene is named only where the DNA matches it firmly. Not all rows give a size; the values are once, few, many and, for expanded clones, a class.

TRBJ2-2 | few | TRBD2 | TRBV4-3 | TGCGCCAGCAGCCAAGAACGGACTAGCGGGGACACCGGGGAGCTGTTTTTT | CASSQERTSGDTGELFF
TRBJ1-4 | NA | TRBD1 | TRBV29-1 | TGCAGCGTTGGCGACAGGGCCTTGGGTGAAAAACTGTTTTTT | CSVGDRALGEKLFF
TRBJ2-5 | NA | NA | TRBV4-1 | TGCGCCAGCAGCCAAGCGGGGGCAAGAGAGACCCAGTACTTC | CASSQAGARETQYF
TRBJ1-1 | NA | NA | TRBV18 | TGTGCCAGCTCACCACCGGGAAGGGGGAACACTGAAGCTTTCTTT | CASSPPGRGNTEAFF
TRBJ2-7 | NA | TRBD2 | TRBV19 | TGTGCCAGTAGCTTTGGGACTAGATTCCACGAGCAGTACTTC | CASSFGTRFHEQYF
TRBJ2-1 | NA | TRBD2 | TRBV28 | TGTGCCAGCAGTACCTCGGGACTATCCTACAATGAGCAGTTCTTC | CASSTSGLSYNEQFF
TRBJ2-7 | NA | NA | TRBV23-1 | TGCGCCAGCAGTCTACTACACCGGAACTACGAGCAGTACTTC | CASSLLHRNYEQYF
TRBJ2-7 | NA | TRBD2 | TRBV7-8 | TGTGCCAGCAGCTTAGGGGCTAGCGGCTACGAGCAGTACTTC | CASSLGASGYEQYF
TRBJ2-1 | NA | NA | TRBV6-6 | TGTGCCAGCAGTTCCCTCACGGAGGATGAGCAGTTCTTC | CASSSLTEDEQFF
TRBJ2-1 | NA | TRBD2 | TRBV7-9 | TGTGCCAGCAGCTTAGCGGGGGGGGAGCAGTTCTTC | CASSLAGGEQFF
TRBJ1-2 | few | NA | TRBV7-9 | TGTGCCAGCAGCTTAGGTGGTGACTATGGCTACACCTTC | CASSLGGDYGYTF
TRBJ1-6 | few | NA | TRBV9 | TGTGCCAGCAGCTCAACTTTAGGAGGGGCCGGTAATTCACCCCTCCACTTT | CASSSTLGGAGNSPLHF
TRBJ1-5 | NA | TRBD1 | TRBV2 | TGTGCCAGCAGCCGGCTTGGACAGGCCTATAGCAATCAGCCCCAGCATTTT | CASSRLGQAYSNQPQHF
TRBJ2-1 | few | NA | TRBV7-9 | TGTGCCAGCAGCTCCACAGAGTACAGTTATGAGCAGTTCTTC | CASSSTEYSYEQFF
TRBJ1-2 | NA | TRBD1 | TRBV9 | TGTGCCAGCAGCGTAGAGGGCAGGGGGATGCGGACCTTC | CASSVEGRGMRTF
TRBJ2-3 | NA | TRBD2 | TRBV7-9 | TGTGCCAGCAGCTTAGGGCTAGCGGGAGTTTGGCATACGCAGTATTTT | CASSLGLAGVWHTQYF
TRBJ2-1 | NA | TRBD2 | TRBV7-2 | TGTGCCAGTTCTCCGGCTAGCGGGAGGTACAATGAGCAGTTCTTC | CASSPASGRYNEQFF
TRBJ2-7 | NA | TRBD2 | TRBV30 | TGTGCCTGGAGTGCCGCTAGCGGGATGGTGTCGCACGAGCAGTACTTC | CAWSAASGMVSHEQYF
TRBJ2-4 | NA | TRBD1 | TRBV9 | TGTGCCAGCAGCGGGGGTACAGGGGAAATGGACATTCAGTACTTC | CASSGGTGEMDIQYF
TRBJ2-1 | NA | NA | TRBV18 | TGTGCCAGCTCATCAGGGGTCCACAATGAGCAGTTCTTC | CASSSGVHNEQFF
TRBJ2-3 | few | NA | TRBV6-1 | TGTGCCAGCAGTGAAGCGCTAGAAATAGATACGCAGTATTTT | CASSEALEIDTQYF
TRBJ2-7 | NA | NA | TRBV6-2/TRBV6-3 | TGTGCCAGCAGCCTCCGCTCTATCAGGGAGCAGTACTTC | CASSLRSIREQYF
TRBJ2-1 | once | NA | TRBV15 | TGTGCCACCAGCAGAGTGGGGGCAGGGGACAATGAGCAGTTCTTC | CATSRVGAGDNEQFF
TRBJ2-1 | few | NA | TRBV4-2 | TGTGCCAGCAGCCCTGGCCGCGATTCCTACAATGAGCAGTTCTTC | CASSPGRDSYNEQFF
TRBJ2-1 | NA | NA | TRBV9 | TGTGCCAGCAGCGCACAATCCGACTACAATGAGCAGTTCTTC | CASSAQSDYNEQFF
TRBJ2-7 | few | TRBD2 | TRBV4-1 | TGCGCCAGCAGCCAAGCCAGGGGACTAGCCCACGAGCAGTACTTC | CASSQARGLAHEQYF
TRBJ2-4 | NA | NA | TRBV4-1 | TGCGCCAGCAGCCAAGTCGGGGGCTACGCCAAAAACATTCAGTACTTC | CASSQVGGYAKNIQYF